The 19 T cell receptor beta chains given below trace back to one sample, sequenced in a study of cytomegalovirus exposure and HLA in healthy donors. TCRdb's copy holds only in-frame clones and misses some; the assay was immunoSEQ multiplex PCR. The sample holds some 130,000 clones, approximately 89% seen once. The sequencing input was PBMCs. These receptors originate from a woman under 30 in good health and CMV-seronegative.

The rearrangement joins TRBV6-1 to TRBJ2-3; unclear D gene. Germline CDR1 and CDR2: MNHNS and SASEGT. The CDR3 consists of 14 residues. V shed 6 bases and J shed 0 bases, with 10 bases lying between them. CDR3 loop: CASSLRSSTDTQYF. The CDR3 bases are TGTGCCAGCAGCCTCCGTAGTAGCACAGATACGCAGTATTTT.

The gene calls are TRBV5-1 and TRBJ1-3, with D maybe TRBD1 (5 bases). Germline loops: CDR1 SGHRS, CDR2 YFSETQ. The CDR3 is 15 residues long. V lost 3 bases and J lost 4, with 14 bases in between. The CDR3 loop is CASSSGSIMGNTIYF. For the CDR3, the DNA is TGCGCCAGCAGCTCAGGGTCGATCATGGGAAACACCATATATTTT.

J is TRBJ1-5 and V is TRBV19; the D gene is possibly TRBD1 (5 bases). Germline V lookup: CDR1 LNHDA, CDR2 SQIVND (reference sequence). The CDR3 is 14 amino acids. V lost 5 bases and J lost 7, with 15 bases in between. The CDR3: CASSWSGQGQPQHF. The CDR3 DNA reads TGTGCCAGTAGTTGGTCTGGCCAGGGACAGCCCCAGCATTTT.

Worth noting for this clone: This sample also contains other DNA sequences that code for the same CDR3. The chain carries TRBV2 and TRBJ2-7, with 7 positions matching TRBD1. Unmatched junction bases numbered 2, after V lost 6 bases and J lost 3 bases. CDR3 length: 12 amino acids. The germline V gene encodes CDR1 SNHLY and CDR2 FYNNEI. The CDR3 sequence: CASRRDSYEQYF. The CDR3 DNA reads TGTGCCAGCAGACGGGACAGCTACGAGCAGTACTTC. Full variable domain (remainder filled in from reference TRBV2 and TRBJ2-7): EPEVTQTPSHQVTQMGQEVILRCVPISNHLYFYWYRQILGQKVEFLVSFYNNEISEKSEIFDDQFSVERPDGSNFTLKIRSTKLEDSAMYFCASRRDSYEQYFGPGTRLTVT.

The rearrangement joins TRBV19 to TRBJ1-5; 7 bases fit TRBD1. The junction had 11 bases not matched to a gene; V was cut back by 6 bases and J by 0 bases. The germline CDR1 and CDR2 sequences are LNHDA and SQIVND (reference sequence). The CDR3 is 17 amino acids. CDR3 bases: TGTGCCAGTAGCGGGGACAGAAGGTTAGTTAGCAATCAGCCCCAGCATTTT. Translating gives CASSGDRRLVSNQPQHF.

The chain recombines TRBV7-2 with TRBJ1-5; 8 nucleotides agree with TRBD1. In germline, CDR1 is SGHTA, CDR2 FQGNSA. After removal of 1 base from V and 0 bases from J, the junction contained 8 bases not matched to a gene. The CDR3 runs 18 residues. The CDR3 sequence: CASSLGYRGGYSNQPQHF. Written as DNA, the CDR3 is TGTGCCAGCAGCTTAGGGTACAGGGGGGGATATAGCAATCAGCCCCAGCATTTT.

This clone was seen only a few times. V is TRBV5-5 and J is TRBJ2-2; D is unresolved. CDR1 is SGHKS and CDR2 is YYEKEE in the germline V gene (reference sequence). Between the trimmed V and J ends, which lost 0 bases and 4 bases, there was a span of 7 bases. The CDR3 runs to 14 residues. The CDR3 DNA sequence: TGTGCCAGCAGCTTGGGTTTCAGCACCGGGGAGCTGTTTTTT. As protein: CASSLGFSTGELFF.

The rearrangement uses TRBV6-1 and TRBJ2-3; 7 bases are a match to TRBD2. The CDR3 is 15 residues long. Trimming removed 2 bases from V and 6 bases from J; junction bases left unmatched: 8. The germline CDR1 and CDR2 sequences are MNHNS and SASEGT. CDR3 residues: CASSESGTIFDTQYF. As DNA, the CDR3 is TGTGCCAGCAGTGAATCCGGGACTATTTTTGATACGCAGTATTTT.

This clone came up once. The chain links TRBV7-2 to TRBJ1-1; 7 nucleotides agree with TRBD1. Germline V gives CDR1 SGHTA, CDR2 FQGNSA. CDR3 size: 14 residues. J lost 5 bases, V lost 2 bases, and 5 bases had no gene match. The CDR3 protein is CASSLIGGETEAFF. The CDR3 coding sequence is TGTGCCAGCAGCTTAATAGGGGGCGAAACTGAAGCTTTCTTT.

The chain recombines TRBV7-9 with TRBJ1-4; TRBD1 matches at 9 bases. This CDR3 contains 14 residues. Germline CDR1 SEHNR, CDR2 FQNEAQ (reference sequence). V lost 5 bases and J lost 8; bases outside the gene matches: 6. The CDR3 nucleotides are TGTGCCAGCAGCCCGGGACAGGGATGGGAAAAACTGTTTTTT. As protein: CASSPGQGWEKLFF.

The chain links TRBV7-2 to TRBJ1-2; D is ambiguous. The CDR3 extends over 15 amino acids. V was trimmed by 1 base and J by 5 bases, leaving 14 bases between them. Germline assignment: CDR1 SGHTA and CDR2 FQGNSA. This CDR3 reads CASSLGNRLLYGYTF. As DNA, the CDR3 is TGTGCCAGCAGCTTAGGCAACAGACTACTTTATGGCTACACCTTC.

The chain couples TRBV7-2 to TRBJ1-1; maybe TRBD1 (5 bases). CDR1 and CDR2 (germline): SGHTA, FQGNSA. The CDR3 covers 15 residues. The ends were cut back, 5 bases at V and 5 bases at J, with 18 bases in the middle. CDR3 in DNA: TGTGCCAGCAGCCCGTTACAAGGGGCTAGGACTGAAGCTTTCTTT. It specifies CASSPLQGARTEAFF.

The V and J genes are TRBV5-1 and TRBJ2-7; 7 positions match TRBD1. J lost 0 bases, V lost 0 bases, and 9 bases had no gene match. The CDR3 runs 17 residues. Germline V lookup: CDR1 SGHRS, CDR2 YFSETQ. The chain's CDR3 is CASSLARGTDSSYEQYF. The CDR3 DNA sequence: TGCGCCAGCAGCTTGGCCAGGGGGACAGACAGCTCCTACGAGCAGTACTTC.

This chain connects TRBV9 to TRBJ2-3, with 7 bases matching TRBD2. Germline lookup yields CDR1 SGDLS and CDR2 YYNGEE. The V segment lost 4 bases and the J segment 5 bases; nucleotides outside the gene matches: 10. The CDR3 has 15 amino acids. CDR3 region: CASSPRAGVGDTQYF. The CDR3 DNA reads as TGTGCCAGCAGCCCACGTGCGGGGGTTGGAGATACGCAGTATTTT.

The table lists this clone with a count of one. The gene calls are TRBV5-1 and TRBJ1-4; 11 positions match TRBD1. Looked up from germline, CDR1 is SGHRS and CDR2 is YFSETQ. CDR3 length: 14 residues. V lost 6 bases and J lost 8; bases outside the gene matches: 6. The CDR3 sequence is CASTDRDRGEKLFF. CDR3 coding DNA: TGCGCCAGCACCGACCGGGACAGGGGGGAAAAACTGTTTTTT.

The chain couples TRBV15 to TRBJ2-2; maybe TRBD2 (5 bases). V was cut by 2 bases and J by 3 bases, with 10 bases left in between. The CDR3 runs to 15 residues. Germline-derived CDR1 and CDR2 are LNHNV and YYDKDF (reference sequence). The CDR3 coding sequence is TGTGCCACCAGCAGAAGAGGGTATCACACCGGGGAGCTGTTTTTT. Translated, it gives CATSRRGYHTGELFF.

The chain carries TRBV10-3 and TRBJ1-5; tentative D call: TRBD1 (5 bases). Trimming removed 6 bases at V and 0 bases at J, with 12 bases between. This CDR3 has 15 amino acids. Germline V gene sequence: CDR1 ENHRY, CDR2 SYGVKD. This CDR3 reads CAIRSGGDSNQPQHF. The CDR3 DNA is TGTGCCATCAGGAGTGGGGGGGATAGCAATCAGCCCCAGCATTTT.

This clone was observed a single time. The chain combines TRBV5-1 with TRBJ2-7; 12 nucleotides line up with TRBD2. The V gene's germline CDR1 is SGHRS and CDR2 YFSETQ. With 3 bases clipped from V and 1 base from J, the junction kept 8 bases outside the gene matches. The CDR3 spans 17 residues. The CDR3 sequence is CASSSSTSGGKSYEQYF. The DNA for the CDR3 is TGCGCCAGCAGCTCCTCAACTAGCGGGGGGAAGTCCTACGAGCAGTACTTC.

The V call is TRBV12-5, the J call TRBJ1-5; D is unclear. CDR1 is LGHNT, CDR2 FRNRAP, per germline. The CDR3 consists of 12 residues. Trimming pared 3 bases from V and 5 bases from J, leaving 5 bases between. In nucleotides, the CDR3 is TGTGCTAGTGGTTTCCGGGATCAGCCCCAGCATTTT. This codes for CASGFRDQPQHF.